These 22 T cell receptor beta chains originate from one sample sequenced in a study of blood T cell repertoires in COVID-19. TCRdb's copy holds only in-frame clones and misses some; the assay was immunoSEQ multiplex PCR. In the table there are more than 140,000 clones, roughly 82% of which are singletons. Sequenced sample: peripheral blood. The receptors derive from a woman in her forties or fifties in a cohort sampled during active or convalescent COVID-19.

Concerning this clone: A much larger clone differs from this one at a single base, so this may be a read error. The V call is TRBV7-3, the J call TRBJ2-7; 11 bases are shared with TRBD1. Trimming at V came to 5 bases and at J to 1 base, leaving 4 bases not matched to a gene. CDR1 and CDR2 (germline): SGHTA, FQGTGA. The CDR3 consists of 15 residues. CDR3 sequence reads: CASSPGTGGSYEQYF. CDR3 sequence (DNA): TGTGCCAGCAGCCCCGGGACAGGGGGGTCCTACGAGCAGTACTTC.

The chain joins TRBV4-3 to TRBJ2-5; TRBD1 agrees at 9 bases. With 3 bases clipped from V and 2 bases from J, the junction kept 10 bases outside the gene matches. The length of the CDR3 is 17 residues. Germline CDR1 reads LGHNA; CDR2 reads YSLEER. Written as DNA, the CDR3 is TGCGCCAGCAGCCAGGCCACAGGGGGCGGCCGGCAAGAGACCCAGTACTTC. Translating gives CASSQATGGGRQETQYF.

The chain employs TRBV19 and TRBJ1-5; D is unclear. The ends were cut back, 3 bases at V and 9 bases at J, with 15 bases in the middle. Germline assignment: CDR1 LNHDA and CDR2 SQIVND (reference sequence). The CDR3 has 14 residues. In DNA, the CDR3 is TGTGCCAGTAGTATTCAGACAACCACTCGGCCCCAGCATTTT. Its translation: CASSIQTTTRPQHF. Full variable domain (remainder filled in from reference TRBV19 and TRBJ1-5): DGGITQSPKYLFRKEGQNVTLSCEQNLNHDAMYWYRQDPGQGLRLIYYSQIVNDFQKGDIAEGYSVSREKKESFPLTVTSAQKNPTAFYLCASSIQTTTRPQHFGDGTRLSIL.

The table lists this clone with many counts. The chain combines TRBV5-6 with TRBJ1-2, with D possibly matching TRBD1 (6 bases). Trimming shortened V by 4 bases and J by 8 bases, and 24 bases separated the two germline ends. Germline CDR1 SGHDT, CDR2 YYEEEE. This CDR3 has 16 residues. The CDR3 sequence is CASSLALYRDPAGYTF. CDR3 DNA: TGTGCCAGCAGCCTGGCTTTATACAGGGATCCGGCCGGCTACACCTTC.

J is TRBJ1-2 and V is TRBV5-1; the match to TRBD1 covers 7 bases. J was trimmed by 6 bases and V by 2 bases; bases with no gene match: 10. Germline-derived CDR1 and CDR2 are SGHRS and YFSETQ. The CDR3 has 15 amino acids. DNA of the CDR3: TGCGCCAGCAGCTTAACGTATACAGGGGATAATGGCTACACCTTC. Translating gives CASSLTYTGDNGYTF.

The chain couples TRBV19 to TRBJ2-7; perhaps TRBD1 as D (5 bases). The CDR3 has 14 residues. The V gene lost 5 bases and the J gene lost 6 bases, with 17 bases spanning the gap. Germline-derived CDR1 and CDR2 are LNHDA and SQIVND (reference sequence). The DNA of the CDR3 is TGTGCCAGTAGTCGCCGACAGCCCTTGGTCGAGCAGTACTTC. Translating gives CASSRRQPLVEQYF.

CDR3 sequence reads: CASSPWGGGTDTQYF. The CDR3, as DNA: TGTGCCAGCAGCCCCTGGGGAGGGGGGACAGATACGCAGTATTTT. The chain links TRBV7-9 to TRBJ2-3; a possible D gene is TRBD2 (7 bases). This CDR3 is built from 15 residues. Trimming removed 5 bases at V and 3 bases at J, with 15 bases between. CDR1 and CDR2 (germline): SEHNR, FQNEAQ (reference sequence).

The chain employs TRBV7-2 and TRBJ1-1, with D maybe TRBD1 (6 bases). V gave up 5 bases and J gave up 1 base, with 14 bases separating them. This CDR3 comprises 15 residues. Germline assignment: CDR1 SGHTA and CDR2 FQGNSA. The CDR3 spells CASSGTGLGNTEAFF. The CDR3 DNA is TGTGCCAGCAGCGGTACAGGGTTAGGGAACACTGAAGCTTTCTTT.

V gene TRBV5-6 combines with J gene TRBJ1-1, with D perhaps matching TRBD1 (6 bases). Germline CDR1 SGHDT, CDR2 YYEEEE. V lost 2 bases and J 6 bases, leaving 8 bases between the germline ends. The CDR3 totals 12 residues. CDR3 amino acids: CASSFSGAEAFF. The CDR3 DNA sequence: TGTGCCAGCAGCTTTTCAGGGGCTGAAGCTTTCTTT.

The table lists this clone with a count of one. V gene TRBV12-5 combines with J gene TRBJ1-6, with D possibly TRBD1 on 6 matching bases. Germline V gene sequence: CDR1 LGHNT, CDR2 FRNRAP. V was shortened by 6 bases and J by 7 bases, with 16 bases between the two germline ends. CDR3 size: 15 residues. In DNA form, the CDR3 reads TGTGCTAGTGGAAGATCAGGGGTCCCAAATTCACCCCTCCACTTT. This translates into CASGRSGVPNSPLHF.

The J gene is TRBJ1-5, the V gene TRBV10-3, with 7 bases identical to TRBD1. J lost 5 bases, V lost 3 bases, and 1 base had no gene match. Germline V lookup: CDR1 ENHRY, CDR2 SYGVKD. This CDR3 contains 13 residues. The chain's CDR3 is CAISEDRDQPQHF. The CDR3 nucleotides are TGTGCCATCAGTGAAGACAGGGATCAGCCCCAGCATTTT.

In this sample, this clone turned up many times. The chain recombines TRBV6-1 with TRBJ2-3; D unresolved. The V end lost 2 bases, the J end lost 2 bases, and 8 bases lay between the germline ends. The length of the CDR3 is 14 residues. CDR1 is MNHNS and CDR2 is SASEGT in the germline V gene. The chain's CDR3 is CASSELPDTDTQYF. CDR3 nucleotide sequence: TGTGCCAGCAGTGAACTTCCAGACACAGATACGCAGTATTTT.

The rearrangement joins TRBV19 to TRBJ1-1; D is perhaps TRBD1 (5 bases). Trimming pared 5 bases from V and 7 bases from J, leaving 8 bases between. In germline, CDR1 is LNHDA, CDR2 SQIVND (reference sequence). The CDR3 is made up of 11 amino acids. CDR3 nucleotide sequence: TGTGCCAGTAGTCCCGGGGGTGAAGCTTTCTTT. Encoded protein: CASSPGGEAFF. The variable domain in full, with the rest retrieved from reference TRBV19 and TRBJ1-1, is DGGITQSPKYLFRKEGQNVTLSCEQNLNHDAMYWYRQDPGQGLRLIYYSQIVNDFQKGDIAEGYSVSREKKESFPLTVTSAQKNPTAFYLCASSPGGEAFFGQGTRLTVV.

The J gene is TRBJ2-1, the V gene TRBV27; 7 bases are a match to TRBD1. The CDR3 contains 13 residues. V trimming: 7 bases; J trimming: 10 bases; junction bases outside the gene matches: 10. From germline, CDR1 is MNHEY and CDR2 SMNVEV (reference sequence). CDR3 sequence: CASTVGQEGEQFF. The CDR3 DNA sequence: TGTGCCAGCACCGTCGGACAGGAAGGGGAGCAGTTCTTC.

The genes are TRBV18 and TRBJ2-1, with 11 bases identical to TRBD1. The CDR3 covers 16 residues. Trimming at V came to 4 bases and at J to 3 bases, leaving 5 bases not matched to a gene. CDR1 and CDR2 (germline): KGHSH, LQKENI. The CDR3, as DNA: TGTGCCAGCTCACGGGAGGGGACAGGGGGCTACAATGAGCAGTTCTTC. Protein product: CASSREGTGGYNEQFF.

The rearrangement links TRBV5-1 to TRBJ2-5; 8 bases are shared with TRBD2. This CDR3 contains 14 residues. The germline CDR1 and CDR2 sequences are SGHRS and YFSETQ. Trimming took 6 bases from V and 1 from J; bases not matched to a gene: 5. The CDR3 region has the DNA TGCGCCAGCACTCGGGGGGGGATCCAAGAGACCCAGTACTTC. Translating gives CASTRGGIQETQYF.

A single count supports this clone. The CDR3 DNA reads TGTGCCAGTAGTCTGTCGGGGGGGCGCATCGATCAGCCCCAGCATTTT. Its protein is CASSLSGGRIDQPQHF. This sequence joins TRBV19 and TRBJ1-5; tentative D call: TRBD1 (6 bases). This CDR3 is 16 amino acids long. With 5 bases removed from V and 5 bases from J, the gap between germline ends came to 19 bases. CDR1 is LNHDA, CDR2 SQIVND, per germline (reference sequence).

J is TRBJ2-7 and V is TRBV9, with 9 bases matching TRBD1. The V segment lost 4 bases and the J segment 6 bases; nucleotides outside the gene matches: 8. Per the germline V gene, CDR1 is SGDLS and CDR2 is YYNGEE. The CDR3 is 14 amino acids. CDR3 sequence: CASSPNRGHSEQYF. CDR3 bases: TGTGCCAGCAGCCCGAACAGGGGGCATTCCGAGCAGTACTTC.

This chain uses TRBV3-1 (or the pseudogene TRBV3-2) with TRBJ1-6; D perhaps matches TRBD1 (6 bases). Trimming took off 1 base at V and 11 bases at J, with 12 bases between the two ends. This CDR3 is built from 14 residues. In germline, CDR1 is LGHDT, CDR2 YNNKEL (reference sequence). Here the CDR3 reads CASSQGQVTTPLHF. Written as DNA, the CDR3 is TGTGCCAGCAGCCAAGGACAGGTTACGACACCCCTCCACTTT.

The genes are TRBV6-5 and TRBJ1-2; 8 bases map to TRBD1. Germline-derived CDR1 and CDR2 are MNHEY and SVGAGI. J lost 2 bases, V lost 6 bases, and 5 bases had no gene match. This CDR3 has 14 residues. This CDR3 is CASSPGGLNYGYTF. The CDR3 DNA is TGTGCCAGCAGCCCAGGGGGCTTGAACTATGGCTACACCTTC.

The V and J genes are TRBV16 and TRBJ2-3, with a weak D call TRBD2 (5 bases). The germline V gene has CDR1 KGHSY and CDR2 FQNENV. The CDR3 sequence is 16 residues long. V was clipped by 4 bases and J by 0 bases, with 14 bases between them. Written as DNA, the CDR3 is TGTGCCAGCAGCCGAGGGTACAGATCTAGCACAGATACGCAGTATTTT. Translation gives CASSRGYRSSTDTQYF.

The J gene is TRBJ2-3, the V gene TRBV5-1; 7 nucleotides agree with TRBD2. Trimming removed 4 bases from V and 4 bases from J; junction bases left unmatched: 6. CDR3 size: 14 residues. Germline V gives CDR1 SGHRS, CDR2 YFSETQ. CDR3 region: CASSGGVIPDTQYF. CDR3 coding DNA: TGCGCCAGCAGCGGGGGGGTGATCCCAGATACGCAGTATTTT.